These T cell receptor beta chains were read from a single sample in a study of cytomegalovirus exposure and HLA in healthy donors. Sequencing used immunoSEQ multiplex PCR; TCRdb keeps in-frame clones, though not all of them. The sample shows 130,000 or so clones, 70% to 85% of them seen only once. Input material: PBMCs. All receptors derive from a man aged 18 to 29 in good health and CMV-seropositive. The CDR3 runs from the conserved cysteine through the conserved F or W. The D gene is left open where the match is weak. Not every row has a clone size; where given, it reads once, few, many or a size class.

J | size | D | length | V | CDR3 | DNA
TRBJ1-2 | - | TRBD1 | 13 | TRBV28 | CASSFRGRNHYTF | TGTGCCAGCAGTTTTAGGGGGCGAAATCACTACACCTTC
TRBJ1-3 | few | TRBD1 | 16 | TRBV5-1 | CASSPGTGHSGNTIYF | TGCGCCAGCAGCCCCGGGACAGGCCACTCTGGAAACACCATATATTTT
TRBJ2-1 | - | TRBD2 | 14 | TRBV9 | CASSSAGGSNEQFF | TGTGCCAGCAGCTCAGCGGGAGGATCGAATGAGCAGTTCTTC
TRBJ2-4 | - | - | 14 | TRBV11-3 | CASSPPGAKNIQYF | TGTGCCAGCAGCCCCCCAGGAGCCAAAAACATTCAGTACTTC
TRBJ1-2 | - | TRBD1 | 14 | TRBV7-2 | CASSSGQGNYGYTF | TGTGCCAGCAGCTCCGGACAGGGTAACTATGGCTACACCTTC
TRBJ2-1 | few | - | 17 | TRBV28 | CASSFVRGRLYVNEQFF | TGTGCCAGCAGTTTCGTCAGGGGCAGGCTCTACGTCAATGAGCAGTTCTTC
TRBJ2-2 | - | TRBD1 | 17 | TRBV7-9 | CASSSPPGQSNTGELFF | TGTGCCAGCAGCTCGCCCCCGGGACAGTCGAACACCGGGGAGCTGTTTTTT
TRBJ1-1 | - | TRBD1 | 17 | TRBV5-4 | CASSFRVIQGPNTEAFF | TGTGCCAGCAGCTTCCGGGTGATACAGGGGCCGAACACTGAAGCTTTCTTT
TRBJ2-3 | - | TRBD2 | 16 | TRBV7-6 | CASSRPSGRAADTQYF | TGTGCCAGCAGCAGACCTAGCGGGAGGGCTGCAGATACGCAGTATTTT
TRBJ1-1 | - | TRBD1 | 13 | TRBV2 | CASSGSVGGAAFF | TGTGCCAGCAGTGGGTCGGTAGGGGGCGCAGCTTTCTTT
TRBJ2-1 | - | TRBD2 | 15 | TRBV6-5 | CASSPLAGGPNEQFF | TGTGCCAGCAGTCCCCTAGCGGGAGGCCCCAATGAGCAGTTCTTC
TRBJ2-3 | - | - | 15 | TRBV28 | CASTLGDTSTDTQYF | TGTGCCAGCACCCTAGGGGACACTAGCACAGATACGCAGTATTTT
TRBJ1-1 | - | TRBD1 | 14 | TRBV27 | CASSPYTGDTEAFF | TGTGCCAGCAGTCCCTATACAGGGGACACTGAAGCTTTCTTT
TRBJ2-7 | - | TRBD1 | 12 | TRBV6-1 | CASSEGRGLQYF | TGTGCCAGCAGTGAAGGCAGGGGGTTGCAGTACTTC
TRBJ1-1 | few | - | 13 | TRBV5-4 | CASSLDPGWRAFF | TGTGCCAGCAGCTTGGATCCCGGATGGAGAGCTTTCTTT
TRBJ2-7 | few | - | 15 | TRBV14 | CASSQPGRDTYEQYF | TGTGCCAGCAGCCAGCCGGGGAGGGACACGTACGAGCAGTACTTC
TRBJ2-7 | - | - | 14 | TRBV5-1 | CASSYQTSSYEQYF | TGCGCCAGCAGCTACCAGACTAGCTCCTACGAGCAGTACTTC
TRBJ2-1 | once | - | 17 | TRBV11-3 | CASSLPSGLSSVNEQFF | TGTGCCAGCAGCCTCCCCTCGGGACTCTCTAGCGTCAATGAGCAGTTCTTC
TRBJ2-6 | - | TRBD1 | 17 | TRBV7-9 | CASSPRRTGAGANGLTF | TGTGCCAGCAGCCCCCGACGGACAGGGGCTGGGGCCAACGGCCTGACTTTC
TRBJ2-1 | once | TRBD1 | 16 | TRBV18 | CASSLAGTGSYNEQFF | TGTGCCAGCTCATTAGCCGGGACAGGGTCTTACAATGAGCAGTTCTTC
TRBJ1-1 | - | - | 12 | TRBV11-3 | CASSLRGGEAFF | TGTGCCAGCAGCTTAAGAGGTGGAGAAGCTTTCTTT
TRBJ2-7 | - | TRBD2 | 14 | TRBV19 | CASSSRAGSREQYF | TGTGCCAGTAGTAGTCGAGCGGGATCGAGGGAGCAGTACTTC
TRBJ2-7 | once | TRBD2 | 15 | TRBV6-1 | CASTLSGGLTYEQYF | TGTGCCAGCACCCTCAGCGGGGGACTGACCTACGAGCAGTACTTC
TRBJ1-2 | - | - | 15 | TRBV5-8 | CASSLGDTVHYGYTF | TGTGCCAGCAGCTTGGGGGACACTGTACACTATGGCTACACCTTC
TRBJ2-2 | - | - | 13 | TRBV27 | CASTSWRGGELFF | TGTGCCAGCACCTCTTGGAGGGGCGGGGAGCTGTTTTTT
TRBJ1-1 | - | - | 16 | TRBV28 | CASSLLRKAHTTEAFF | TGTGCCAGCAGTTTATTGAGGAAAGCTCACACGACTGAAGCTTTCTTT
TRBJ2-3 | - | - | 14 | TRBV10-3 | CAINPGTSTDTQYF | TGTGCCATCAATCCGGGGACTAGCACAGATACGCAGTATTTT
TRBJ1-1 | - | - | 14 | TRBV9 | CASSPNTGFAEAFF | TGTGCCAGCAGTCCAAATACAGGGTTCGCTGAAGCTTTCTTT
TRBJ2-2 | few | - | 13 | TRBV6-1 | CATGRGTQKELFF | TGTGCCACCGGCCGGGGTACCCAAAAGGAGCTGTTTTTT
TRBJ2-3 | once | TRBD2 | 16 | TRBV9 | CASSVAGGSVADTQYF | TGTGCCAGCAGCGTAGCGGGCGGGAGCGTCGCAGATACGCAGTATTTT
TRBJ2-5 | - | - | 14 | TRBV5-6 | CASSQFGQEETQYF | TGTGCCAGCAGCCAATTTGGCCAGGAAGAGACCCAGTACTTC
TRBJ1-1 | - | - | 12 | TRBV5-4 | CASSLPQSGAFF | TGTGCCAGCAGCTTGCCGCAGAGCGGGGCTTTCTTT
TRBJ2-1 | few | - | 14 | TRBV2 | CASIKGPSYNEQFF | TGTGCCAGCATTAAGGGGCCCTCCTACAATGAGCAGTTCTTC
TRBJ2-7 | - | - | 13 | TRBV2 | CASSELTYYEQYF | TGTGCCAGCAGTGAACTAACTTACTACGAGCAGTACTTC
TRBJ1-2 | - | - | 10 | TRBV6-6 | CASKGVGYTF | TGTGCCAGCAAAGGGGTGGGCTACACCTTC
TRBJ2-7 | - | - | 14 | TRBV12-2 | CANLAGGSYYEQYF | TGTGCAAACCTGGCGGGAGGTTCCTACTACGAGCAGTACTTC
TRBJ1-1 | few | - | 12 | TRBV10-3 | CAISGVKLEAFF | TGTGCCATCAGTGGCGTGAAACTGGAAGCTTTCTTT
TRBJ1-2 | - | - | 14 | TRBV14 | CASSQVPRLDGYTF | TGTGCCAGCAGCCAAGTCCCGCGACTGGATGGCTACACCTTC
TRBJ2-5 | once | TRBD2 | 17 | TRBV9 | CASSVVGLAGDGETQYF | TGTGCCAGCAGCGTAGTTGGACTAGCGGGAGACGGGGAGACCCAGTACTTC
TRBJ2-7 | - | - | 12 | TRBV28 | CASSLMLREQYF | TGTGCCAGCAGTTTAATGCTGAGGGAGCAGTACTTC
TRBJ2-1 | - | - | 18 | TRBV19 | CASSIAPPQSTSFNEQFF | TGTGCCAGTAGTATAGCCCCTCCACAGAGTACCTCCTTTAATGAGCAGTTCTTC
TRBJ2-1 | - | TRBD1 | 16 | TRBV7-2 | CASSSRQGASYNEQFF | TGTGCCAGCAGCTCGAGACAGGGGGCCTCCTACAATGAGCAGTTCTTC
TRBJ1-6 | - | - | 15 | TRBV2 | CASTTLSSYNSPLHF | TGTGCCAGCACCACTCTAAGCTCCTATAATTCACCCCTCCACTTT